This T cell receptor beta chain was recovered during a study of cytomegalovirus exposure and HLA in healthy donors. Study information: Across some 400 genotyped donors, around 80% landed in the Caucasian-associated ancestry cluster. Broader study findings: Using the classifier, cytomegalovirus status was reportedly diagnosed with high specificity and sensitivity. For most subjects, TCR beta sequences were reported to predict HLA-A and HLA-B alleles with accuracy. TCR beta chain V- and J-gene trimming was linked, in a later analysis, to a missense variant in DCLRE1C.

A word on this clone: The antigen remains undetermined.

This CDR3 has 15 residues. With 1 base clipped from V and 4 bases from J, the junction kept 4 bases outside the gene matches. Germline V gene lookup returns CDR1 KGHSH and CDR2 LQKENI. A multiplex PCR was run with 60 Vbeta primers and 13 Jbeta primers. The method was immunoSEQ multiplex PCR; TCRdb's version includes in-frame clones alone and lacks a portion of them. The sample contains about 180,000 clones, roughly 84% of which appear only once. This rearrangement joins TRBV18 to TRBJ2-7, with 10 bases aligning to TRBD1. The sequence was obtained from a boy younger than 10 in good health and CMV-seronegative. The sequenced material came from PBMCs. Here the CDR3 DNA reads TGTGCCAGCTCACCACGGAGGACAGGGGGTTACGAGCAGTACTTC. Translating it yields CASSPRRTGGYEQYF.